The clone carrying this T cell receptor beta chain occurred many times. This sample was taken from a study of T cells in Graves' hyperthyroidism and ophthalmopathy. The source material, RNA transcripts, was used to amplify TCR beta CDR3 regions. First-round RT-PCR of the TCR CDR3 relied on the HTBI primer set. TCRdb re-called the multiplex PCR reads with MiXCR, one entry per CDR3 protein. The sample shows roughly 580,000 distinct CDR3 sequences, 14% of them seen only once. V was shortened by 3 bases and J by 7 bases, with 13 bases between the two germline ends. The CDR3 spans 13 residues. CDR1 and CDR2 (germline): MNHEY, SVGEGT.

The chain recombines TRBV6-2 or TRBV6-3 with TRBJ2-7, with D maybe TRBD2 (6 bases). Source material: blood. The sequence derives from a young woman with Graves' hyperthyroidism that later progressed to Graves' ophthalmopathy. The CDR3 DNA reads TGTGCCAGCAGTTATGGCGGGACGGGTGAGCAGTACTTC. As protein: CASSYGGTGEQYF.